A selection of T cell receptor beta chains follows, all from one sample in a study of patients and donors after allogeneic stem cell transplantation. Via MiXCR, TCRdb re-called the RT-PCR reads, giving one row per CDR3 protein. The sample carries around 23,000 distinct CDR3 sequences, about 28% recorded once. The source material was blood, either unsorted or a sorted T cell fraction (not recorded which). These receptors came from a human donor who was either an allogeneic HSCT recipient or a stem cell or donor lymphocyte infusion donor (not recorded which). It is not recorded whose cells these are; they may come from a transplant donor. The CDR3 runs from the conserved cysteine through the conserved F or W. The order of the fields is clone size, D gene, V gene, J gene, CDR3 DNA, CDR3 protein. D genes are given only for firm matches. Size is omitted from some rows. Given values are once, few, many or a class for expanded clones.

>once|-|TRBV3-1|TRBJ1-5
TGTGCCAGCAGCCTTCAGGGAAGAAATCAGCCCCAGCATTTT
CASSLQGRNQPQHF
>few|-|TRBV6-5|TRBJ1-2
TGTGCCAGCAGTTACTCAGGTCAGGGGTTATACCATGGCTACACCTTC
CASSYSGQGLYHGYTF
>-|-|TRBV28|TRBJ1-5
TGTGCCAGCAGTTTACCCTCTCCGCGGAGACGTTTGACCAATCAGCCCCAGCATTTT
CASSLPSPRRRLTNQPQHF
>few|-|TRBV29-1|TRBJ1-4
TGCAGCGTTACAGGGAGAACTAATGAAAAACTGTTTTTT
CSVTGRTNEKLFF
>-|-|TRBV6-6|TRBJ1-1
TGTGCCAGCAGTTACCCCCTTCAGGGGTATGGCACTGAAGCTTTCTTT
CASSYPLQGYGTEAFF
>few|-|TRBV12-3/TRBV12-4|TRBJ1-2
TGTGCCAGCAGTTTTGAGGGACTCTATGGCTACACCTTC
CASSFEGLYGYTF
>few|TRBD1|TRBV9|TRBJ2-5
TGTGCCAGCAGCGTCGAGGGGGCCCATGAGACCCAGTACTTC
CASSVEGAHETQYF
>-|-|TRBV3-1|TRBJ1-3
TGTGCCAGCAGCCAAGGGGGAAACACCATATATTTT
CASSQGGNTIYF
>-|-|TRBV6-1|TRBJ2-5
TGTGCCAGCGAATGGGGAGGGGGCGTACACGAGACCCAGTACTTC
CASEWGGGVHETQYF
>medium-sized|-|TRBV6-2/TRBV6-3|TRBJ2-6
TGTGCCAGCAGTCGAGGACAGACTAATCGGTACTACTCTGGGGCCAACGTCCTGACTTTC
CASSRGQTNRYYSGANVLTF
>many|-|TRBV7-6|TRBJ1-5
TGTGCCAGCAGCTCAAGCAGGGGTAACAATCAGCCCCAGCATTTT
CASSSSRGNNQPQHF
>-|TRBD1|TRBV5-1|TRBJ1-1
TGCGCCAGCAGCTTGAACTTCCTTGGGACAGGTGGGGCTGAAGCTTTCTTT
CASSLNFLGTGGAEAFF
>-|-|TRBV29-1|TRBJ2-3
TGCAGCGTTGAAGATCAGAGTGGTAGCACAGATACGCAGTATTTT
CSVEDQSGSTDTQYF
>few|-|TRBV20-1|TRBJ2-3
TGCAGTGCTAGGGAACGCTCGGATACGCAGTATTTT
CSARERSDTQYF
>-|TRBD2|TRBV29-1|TRBJ2-3
TGCAGCGTTGAAGGGGGACTAGCGGGCACAGATACGCAGTATTTT
CSVEGGLAGTDTQYF
>-|TRBD2|TRBV9|TRBJ2-1
TGTGCCAGCAGCCTCACGACTAGCGGCTCCTACAATGAGCAGTTCTTC
CASSLTTSGSYNEQFF